This is a list of T cell receptor beta chains from one sample in a study of T cells in Graves' hyperthyroidism and ophthalmopathy. Each CDR3 protein gets one entry after TCRdb re-called the multiplex PCR reads with MiXCR. This table holds about 360,000 distinct CDR3 sequences, about 13% found once. Sequencing was carried out using blood. These receptor sequences come from a woman between 18 and 29 years old with Graves' hyperthyroidism. Both conserved end residues are trimmed from each CDR3. Fields, in order: V gene, clone size, CDR3 protein. Clone sizes are given selectively: once, few, many, or a class where the clone is expanded.

v_call: TRBV28
clone_size: many
cdr3_aa: ASSLMWAGRETQY

v_call: TRBV9
clone_size: -
cdr3_aa: ASSVGGGSGGYT

v_call: TRBV6-1
clone_size: many
cdr3_aa: AILTSGSGELF

v_call: TRBV28
clone_size: many
cdr3_aa: ASSLPGLAGGSSYEQY

v_call: TRBV2
clone_size: many
cdr3_aa: ASSPLVDPLRGYEQY

v_call: TRBV20-1
clone_size: many
cdr3_aa: SASALAVSYEQY

v_call: TRBV28
clone_size: few
cdr3_aa: ASSPEVSYYEQY

v_call: TRBV7-9
clone_size: few
cdr3_aa: ASSPVGYNEQF

v_call: TRBV28
clone_size: few
cdr3_aa: ASSPHPAFPPGELF

v_call: TRBV18
clone_size: many
cdr3_aa: ASSPGVTYNSPLH

v_call: TRBV5-1
clone_size: -
cdr3_aa: ASSLIKSGDLLYSNQPQH

v_call: TRBV19
clone_size: -
cdr3_aa: ASSTQDRVWEENTEAF

v_call: TRBV20-1
clone_size: many
cdr3_aa: SASSERIGFSYEQY

v_call: TRBV3-1
clone_size: once
cdr3_aa: ASSQMPPASGQEAQY

v_call: TRBV5-1
clone_size: many
cdr3_aa: ASMALAVVGEQF

v_call: TRBV5-1
clone_size: many
cdr3_aa: ASSLTRGGEQF

v_call: TRBV27
clone_size: -
cdr3_aa: ASSVHRALAGNEQF

v_call: TRBV6-6
clone_size: few
cdr3_aa: ASSYSGTGGSPLH

v_call: TRBV13
clone_size: -
cdr3_aa: ASSPRGFYGYT

v_call: TRBV29-1
clone_size: many
cdr3_aa: SVCGDFSGRTDTQY

v_call: TRBV19
clone_size: -
cdr3_aa: ASSTTGSGTGELF

v_call: TRBV7-3
clone_size: -
cdr3_aa: ASSSGLARGRQY

v_call: TRBV20-1
clone_size: many
cdr3_aa: SALLPGVVETQY

v_call: TRBV28
clone_size: many
cdr3_aa: ASRLAGGIPGTQY

v_call: TRBV5-1
clone_size: many
cdr3_aa: ASRLAYRNTGELF

v_call: TRBV28
clone_size: many
cdr3_aa: ASSVRKTWGQGFHQPQH

v_call: TRBV7-2
clone_size: -
cdr3_aa: ASSLGTSGGVNTQY

v_call: TRBV11-2
clone_size: many
cdr3_aa: ASRIRETDTQY

v_call: TRBV7-8
clone_size: many
cdr3_aa: ASSFPAGTQETQY

v_call: TRBV5-6
clone_size: -
cdr3_aa: ASSLDRGPGSPLH

v_call: TRBV12-3/TRBV12-4
clone_size: many
cdr3_aa: ASSLGQGTDTQY

v_call: TRBV6-2/TRBV6-3
clone_size: many
cdr3_aa: ASSSWTSSYEQY

v_call: TRBV7-9
clone_size: -
cdr3_aa: ASSLGGGQLGYT

v_call: TRBV20-1
clone_size: -
cdr3_aa: SATTRGLETQY

v_call: TRBV3-1
clone_size: many
cdr3_aa: ASSPGSWGLNTEAF

v_call: TRBV12-3/TRBV12-4
clone_size: many
cdr3_aa: ASRGQGFDEQY

v_call: TRBV6-1
clone_size: few
cdr3_aa: ASKTSPGELF

v_call: TRBV20-1
clone_size: many
cdr3_aa: SARISSADTQY

v_call: TRBV20-1
clone_size: -
cdr3_aa: SAFRLAGGGTEQF

v_call: TRBV2
clone_size: many
cdr3_aa: ASSERAGNNSPLH

v_call: TRBV11-2
clone_size: many
cdr3_aa: ASSLGTADYEQY

v_call: TRBV7-3
clone_size: many
cdr3_aa: ASSLRSGTDTQY

v_call: TRBV5-1
clone_size: many
cdr3_aa: ASSTLPERTDTQY

v_call: TRBV5-6
clone_size: -
cdr3_aa: ASSADRGRYEQY

v_call: TRBV4-3
clone_size: many
cdr3_aa: ASSQGRGFNTEAF

v_call: TRBV5-6
clone_size: many
cdr3_aa: ASSLTNGPLYNEQF

v_call: TRBV20-1
clone_size: many
cdr3_aa: SASLGLAGVNEQF

v_call: TRBV11-2
clone_size: many
cdr3_aa: ASSSLAGGPDTQY

v_call: TRBV12-3/TRBV12-4
clone_size: many
cdr3_aa: ASSLGGADQPQH

v_call: TRBV28
clone_size: -
cdr3_aa: ASSFWYYGYT

v_call: TRBV9
clone_size: few
cdr3_aa: ASNQQAGRSPLH